The following is a TCR beta chain sequence with its context. Data came from immunoSEQ multiplex PCR; TCRdb stores just in-frame clones and leaves some out. This table has roughly 83,000 clones, 65% to 90% appearing once. The source of the sample is a study of glioma-infiltrating T cells after dendritic cell vaccination. The sample in question was blood, obtained before dendritic cell vaccination. The sequence was collected from a human donor with glioblastoma.

The CDR3 DNA reads as TGTGCCACCCACCCCTCACAGGGGGCAAAGACCCAGTACTTC. Amino acids: CATHPSQGAKTQYF. V is TRBV6-6 and J is TRBJ2-5; TRBD1 matches 9 bases. CDR1 is MNHNY, CDR2 SVGAGI, per germline (reference sequence). This CDR3 spans 14 amino acids. V was clipped by 10 bases and J by 6 bases; unmatched bases: 12.